The 21 T cell receptor beta chains presented below share a single source sample, sequenced in a study of PD-1 blockade in classical Hodgkin lymphoma. Data came from immunoSEQ multiplex PCR; TCRdb stores just in-frame clones and leaves some out. The profile shows around 19,000 clones, 70% to 80% of them singletons. Time point described: cycle 4 day 1 (C4D1), after 6 weeks of nivolumab. After autologous stem cell transplantation all patients relapsed, and prior brentuximab vedotin exposure differed between cohorts. This specimen was peripheral blood mononuclear cells (PBMCs), taken before the fourth cycle of nivolumab. All receptors come from a human donor with classical Hodgkin lymphoma.

This clone has more than one count but fewer than ten. The CDR3 region is CASSIDDGRREKLFF. As DNA, the CDR3 is TGTGCCAGTAGTATAGATGACGGCCGGCGTGAAAAACTGTTTTTT. V and J are TRBV19 and TRBJ1-4, with no clear D. Trimming stripped 0 bases from V and 7 bases from J, with 12 bases between. CDR1 LNHDA and CDR2 SQIVND come from the germline V gene (reference sequence). The CDR3 covers 15 residues.

This chain links TRBV7-2 with TRBJ2-5; D gene unclear. There are 13 residues in the CDR3. The germline V gene has CDR1 SGHTA and CDR2 FQGNSA. Trimming removed 3 bases from V and 4 bases from J, with 9 bases in between. CDR3 nucleotide sequence: TGTGCCAGCAGCTTTAGCCGCGGAGAGACCCAGTACTTC. This encodes CASSFSRGETQYF.

This chain connects TRBV2 to TRBJ1-2, with a weak D call TRBD1 (6 bases). The CDR3 sequence is 14 residues long. The germline V gene has CDR1 SNHLY and CDR2 FYNNEI. V was trimmed by 4 bases and J by 4 bases, leaving 13 bases between them. The DNA for the CDR3 is TGTGCCAGCAGTGCATCCCAGGGGACCTATGGCTACACCTTC. Translating gives CASSASQGTYGYTF.

This chain connects TRBV6-5 to TRBJ2-3, with 7 bases identical to TRBD2. Germline assignment: CDR1 MNHEY and CDR2 SVGAGI. Trimming took 0 bases from V and 5 from J; bases not matched to a gene: 8. The CDR3 runs 16 residues. The CDR3 nucleotides are TGTGCCAGCAGTTACTCGAGGGAGGGCCTGGGAGATACGCAGTATTTT. Amino acid sequence: CASSYSREGLGDTQYF.

This clone was seen just once. The rearrangement uses TRBV1 and TRBJ2-7; no DNA check was done on the table's D call, TRBD1. TRBV1 is given as a pseudogene. The CDR3 is 14 residues long. DNA for the CDR3: TGCACCAGCAGCCACGAGACAGAAATCTACGAGCAGTACTTC. Translating gives CTSSHETEIYEQYF.

V usage is TRBV6-1 and J usage is TRBJ1-6; D is unclear. This CDR3 contains 13 residues. CDR1 and CDR2 (germline): MNHNS, SASEGT. Trimming removed 6 bases from V and 13 bases from J, with 16 bases in between. CDR3 residues: CASREPAQFPLHF. The CDR3 DNA reads TGTGCCAGCAGGGAGCCGGCTCAGTTTCCCCTCCACTTT.

The chain has TRBV4-2 and TRBJ2-3; D is perhaps TRBD1 (6 bases). CDR1 LGHNA and CDR2 YNFKEQ come from the germline V gene. Trimming removed 6 bases at V and 4 bases at J, with 14 bases between. This CDR3 region has 14 residues. DNA for the CDR3: TGTGCCAGCAGTACAGGGAAATATCCAGATACGCAGTATTTT. This translates into CASSTGKYPDTQYF.

The chain combines TRBV7-3 with TRBJ1-5, with D unclear. Germline values: CDR1 SGHTA, CDR2 FQGTGA. The CDR3 is 14 residues long. V lost 5 bases to trimming and J lost 2 bases, with 10 bases between them. Here the CDR3 reads CASSRWGGNQPQHF. CDR3 sequence (DNA): TGTGCCAGCAGCAGGTGGGGAGGCAATCAGCCCCAGCATTTT.

This clone is a singleton in its sample. This chain uses TRBV30 with TRBJ2-5; D remains unclear. V was pared by 4 bases and J by 5 bases, with 11 bases between. The CDR3 runs 12 residues. Germline values: CDR1 GTSNPN, CDR2 SVGIG (reference sequence). The CDR3 is CAWKDLVETQYF. CDR3 DNA: TGTGCCTGGAAGGATCTAGTTGAGACCCAGTACTTC.

J is TRBJ2-5 and V is TRBV29-1; the match to TRBD2 covers 12 bases. Unmatched junction bases numbered 6, after V lost 6 bases and J lost 4 bases. The germline gives CDR1 SQVTM, CDR2 ANQGSEA. The CDR3 is 14 amino acids. The CDR3 is CSVASGGAGETQYF. The CDR3, as DNA: TGCAGCGTAGCTAGCGGGGGGGCCGGAGAGACCCAGTACTTC. Full variable domain (rest looked up from reference TRBV29-1 and TRBJ2-5): SAVISQKPSRDICQRGTSLTIQCQVDSQVTMMFWYRQQPGQSLTLIATANQGSEATYESGFVIDKFPISRPNLTFSTLTVSNMSPEDSSIYLCSVASGGAGETQYFGPGTRLLVL.

This clone was found once. The chain has TRBV28 and TRBJ1-1; D gene unclear. The germline V gene has CDR1 MDHEN and CDR2 SYDVKM. This CDR3 has 15 residues. V shed 4 bases and J shed 1 base, with 13 bases lying between them. The CDR3 spells CASSSPERRNTEAFF. In nucleotides, the CDR3 is TGTGCCAGCAGTTCCCCCGAACGGAGGAACACTGAAGCTTTCTTT.

The chain combines TRBV2 with TRBJ2-6; D not certain. With 6 bases removed from V and 0 bases from J, the gap between germline ends came to 9 bases. The CDR3 has 15 residues. CDR1 and CDR2 (germline): SNHLY, FYNNEI. The CDR3 protein is CASRIGNSGANVLTF. CDR3 DNA sequence: TGTGCCAGCAGAATAGGGAACTCTGGGGCCAACGTCCTGACTTTC.

The gene calls are TRBV11-3 and TRBJ2-3; D ambiguous. The germline V gene has CDR1 SGHNT and CDR2 YENEEA. The CDR3 runs 13 residues. V lost 5 bases to trimming and J lost 3 bases, with 9 bases between them. The CDR3 protein is CASSPSLTDTQYF. The CDR3 DNA is TGTGCCAGCAGCCCCTCCCTTACAGATACGCAGTATTTT.

The V gene is TRBV2, the J gene TRBJ1-3; D not resolved. This CDR3 is built from 13 residues. Trimming took 7 bases from V and 4 from J, leaving 11 bases between them. Germline loops: CDR1 SNHLY, CDR2 FYNNEI. The CDR3 DNA follows: TGTGCCAGCACCCTGCAGCAAGGAAACACCATATATTTT. Translated, it gives CASTLQQGNTIYF.

The V and J genes are TRBV27 and TRBJ2-2, with D uncertain. Germline assignment: CDR1 MNHEY and CDR2 SMNVEV (reference sequence). V lost 6 bases to trimming and J lost 7 bases, with 24 bases between them. This CDR3 contains 17 residues. CDR3 coding DNA: TGTGCCAGCAGCTCCGGGTTTCGGCCTGGGGATATCGGGGAGCTGTTTTTT. Amino acids: CASSSGFRPGDIGELFF.

The chain uses TRBV10-3 and TRBJ2-5; D is ambiguous. Germline V CDR1 and CDR2: ENHRY, SYGVKD. This CDR3 comprises 15 residues. V lost 3 bases and J lost 2, with 13 bases in between. Here the CDR3 DNA reads TGTGCCATCAGTGAAGGGCAGCCTTCACAAGAGACCCAGTACTTC. Amino acids: CAISEGQPSQETQYF.

Only one count was recorded for this clone. The rearrangement links TRBV7-3 to TRBJ2-1; TRBD2 matches 10 bases. The CDR3 contains 18 residues. The trim removed 5 bases at V and 8 bases at J, leaving 18 bases unmatched. Germline CDR1 reads SGHTA; CDR2 reads FQGTGA. Here the CDR3 DNA reads TGTGCCAGCAGCCAGGGGCAGGCTAGCGGGAGTATTGGCGATGAGCAGTTCTTC. Protein product: CASSQGQASGSIGDEQFF.

V gene TRBV5-8 combines with J gene TRBJ2-7; 8 bases fit TRBD1. CDR1 and CDR2 (germline): SGHTS, YDEGEE. V dropped 2 bases and J dropped 3; count of bases not matched to a gene: 4. The CDR3 has 14 residues. As DNA, the CDR3 is TGTGCCAGCAGCTTTCCGGGACAGGTCTACGAGCAGTACTTC. As protein: CASSFPGQVYEQYF.

V and J are TRBV5-1 and TRBJ2-5; 7 positions agree with TRBD1. The DNA end is a closer match to TRBJ2-7, so the J assignment may be wrong. CDR1 and CDR2 (germline): SGHRS, YFSETQ. This CDR3 is 14 amino acids long. CDR3: CASSWQGQSYEQYF. In DNA form, the CDR3 reads TGCGCCAGCAGCTGGCAGGGACAGTCCTACGAGCAGTACTTC.

There are a few counts of this clone. The chain links TRBV9 to TRBJ2-5; D is perhaps TRBD2 (5 bases). The CDR3 is made up of 15 amino acids. Deletions cut 7 bases from V and 4 bases from J, with 20 bases between. Germline V gives CDR1 SGDLS, CDR2 YYNGEE. CDR3 DNA sequence: TGTGCCAGCCTCGATTCCGGGGTGAGTAGAGAGACCCAGTACTTC. Encoded protein: CASLDSGVSRETQYF.

The chain joins TRBV28 to TRBJ2-5, with unresolved D. The V end lost 5 bases, the J end lost 9 bases, and 13 bases lay between the germline ends. Per germline, CDR1 MDHEN and CDR2 SYDVKM. The CDR3 has 12 residues. The CDR3 protein is CASSIFPGPQYF. In DNA form, the CDR3 reads TGTGCCAGCAGTATCTTCCCCGGGCCCCAGTACTTC.